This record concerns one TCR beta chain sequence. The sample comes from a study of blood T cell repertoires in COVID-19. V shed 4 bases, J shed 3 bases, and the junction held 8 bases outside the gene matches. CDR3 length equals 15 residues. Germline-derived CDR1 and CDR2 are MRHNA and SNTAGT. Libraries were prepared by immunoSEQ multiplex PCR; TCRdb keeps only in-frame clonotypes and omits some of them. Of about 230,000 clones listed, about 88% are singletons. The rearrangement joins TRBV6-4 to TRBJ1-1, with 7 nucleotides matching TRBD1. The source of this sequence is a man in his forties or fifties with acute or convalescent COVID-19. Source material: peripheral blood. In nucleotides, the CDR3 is TGTGCCAGCAGTGTATCCGGGACAGCGGACACTGAAGCTTTCTTT. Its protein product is CASSVSGTADTEAFF.